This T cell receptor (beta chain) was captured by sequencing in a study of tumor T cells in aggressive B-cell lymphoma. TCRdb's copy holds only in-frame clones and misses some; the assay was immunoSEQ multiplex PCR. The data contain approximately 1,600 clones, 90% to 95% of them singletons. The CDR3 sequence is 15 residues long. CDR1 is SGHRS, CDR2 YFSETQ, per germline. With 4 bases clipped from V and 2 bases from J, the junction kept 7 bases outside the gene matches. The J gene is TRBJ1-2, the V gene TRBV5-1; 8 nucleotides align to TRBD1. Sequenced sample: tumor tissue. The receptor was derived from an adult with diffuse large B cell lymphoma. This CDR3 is CASSPWTGSNYGYTF. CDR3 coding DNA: TGCGCCAGCAGCCCCTGGACAGGGTCGAACTATGGCTACACCTTC.